This paragraph reports one T cell receptor beta chain. Its specific antigen is unknown. Base qualities are not recorded, but no much larger clone differs from it by a single base. Library creation used the immunoSEQ multiplex PCR assay. The table comes from immuneACCESS by way of TCRdb, which keeps in-frame sequences with V and J called. Part of the clones is missing from these tables; in studies checked, under half for an unresolved V gene and the rest for unknown reasons. Across this sample there are more than 550,000 clones, with approximately 87% seen only once. 0.009% to 0.0095% of the sample is held by the ten biggest clonotypes. The data originate from a study of shared T cell receptors in the human thymus (dated by TCRdb to the early 2020s). For the study in its entirety: The study investigated the way shared, self-reactive T-cell receptor alpha chains are produced in the human thymus.

CDR3 length: 16 amino acids, cysteine to phenylalanine. The read is trimmed to its CDR3 DNA, 48 bases read in frame from base 1. V ends up 5 bases short and J 4 bases short, with an unmatched junction base count of 5. Looking up the germline V gene (reference sequence) yields CDR1 SEHNR and CDR2 FQNEAQ. The data also belong to a second study, concerning human thymus T cells. Drawing on the second study: Donors were immunologically healthy infants undergoing open corrective cardiac surgery for congenital heart defects in Finland. Thymus tissue was collected as surgical resects that were removed during corrective cardiac surgery. Usage of V and J gene segments appeared to be biased in both the thymic and the peripheral blood repertoires. Highly overlapping thymic TCR repertoires among unrelated individuals were reported in the related research. The study used roughly 8 infant thymus samples plus four related peripheral blood samples to characterize TCR alpha and beta repertoires. The infant donors were about 7 to 244 days old, and the cohort included roughly six males and two females. Thymocytes were released mechanically from tissue and stored at -70 °C as pellets of 10-30 million cells. Genomic DNA was extracted from frozen cell pellets with a QIAsymphony instrument. The immunoSEQ multiplex PCR assay was used to amplify the TCRB and TCRAD loci from a standardized quantity of quality-controlled genomic DNA. Amplicons spanned the V(D)J region at a length sufficient to cover the CDR3 and identify V and J genes. The amplicons were sequenced on an Illumina platform via the commercial immunoSEQ service. Primer bias and sequencing errors were corrected as previously described, and TCRAD and TCRB definitions were based on the IMGT database. The repertoires were analysed using immunoSEQ Analyzer 3.0 and VDJTools for basic statistics, V/J segment usage, diversity estimates, rarefaction and pairwise overlap. To estimate diversity, the Chao1, ChaoE, Efron-Thisted, Shannon and inverse Simpson indices were applied, and diversity was also estimated on datasets down-sampled to the smallest sample. Repertoire overlap was determined by strict matching of CDR3 nucleotide sequence, V gene and J gene, and Jaccard-based multidimensional scaling clustering was applied. On average, thymus samples yielded about 730,000 unique TCRB clonotypes, whereas blood samples yielded about 80,000.

Sequencing was performed on thymocytes. The sequence was obtained from a boy in the first two years of life with a congenital heart defect. Donor details come from another sample of the same person, matched by shared clones. The chain links TRBV7-9 with TRBJ2-1; the central 13 bases match TRBD2. At the DNA level, the sequence is TGTGCCAGCAGCCTCGGACTAGCGGGGGTTTACAATGAGCAGTTCTTC. The encoded protein is CASSLGLAGVYNEQFF.